Following are 17 T cell receptor beta chains from one sample sequenced in a study of blood T cell repertoires in COVID-19. The method was immunoSEQ multiplex PCR; TCRdb's version includes in-frame clones alone and lacks a portion of them. The sample contains about 150,000 clones, 70% to 90% of which appear only once. The sample taken for sequencing was peripheral blood. The receptors were sampled from a man in his 70s with acute or convalescent COVID-19.

This chain uses TRBV2 with TRBJ2-7, with a tentative D call TRBD1 (6 bases). V lost 1 base and J 0 bases, leaving 7 bases between the germline ends. Germline values: CDR1 SNHLY, CDR2 FYNNEI. There are 14 residues in the CDR3. CDR3 DNA sequence: TGTGCCAGCAGTGAAGGGGGGCCCTCCTACGAGCAGTACTTC. Its translation: CASSEGGPSYEQYF.

The chain carries TRBV9 and TRBJ2-7; possibly TRBD2 for D (5 bases). Trimming removed 4 bases at V and 7 bases at J, with 15 bases between. There are 13 residues in the CDR3. Germline V gives CDR1 SGDLS, CDR2 YYNGEE. The CDR3 is CASSTSLGEEQYF. DNA of the CDR3: TGTGCCAGCAGCACCAGCCTCGGGGAGGAGCAGTACTTC.

This clone was observed once. This rearrangement joins TRBV5-4 to TRBJ1-6; D gene ambiguous. Germline CDR1 and CDR2: SGHNT and YYREEE (reference sequence). CDR3 length: 14 amino acids. V lost 1 base to trimming and J lost 3 bases, with 5 bases between them. The CDR3 reads CASSLNSYNSPLHF. In DNA form, the CDR3 reads TGTGCCAGCAGCTTGAACAGCTATAATTCACCCCTCCACTTT.

V and J are TRBV6-5 and TRBJ1-2, with TRBD1 identical over 8 bases. The CDR3 extends over 13 amino acids. V trimming: 7 bases; J trimming: 3 bases; junction bases outside the gene matches: 4. Germline V lookup: CDR1 MNHEY, CDR2 SVGAGI. CDR3 in DNA: TGTGCCAGCACCAGGACAGGGTACTATGGCTACACCTTC. It codes for CASTRTGYYGYTF.

The chain links TRBV29-1 to TRBJ2-3; D gene unclear. Trimming took 7 bases from V and 0 from J, leaving 17 bases between them. In germline, CDR1 is SQVTM, CDR2 ANQGSEA. The CDR3 is 15 amino acids. The CDR3 nucleotides read TGCAGCGCAACCCCCCCAGCGACTAGCACAGATACGCAGTATTTT. It specifies CSATPPATSTDTQYF.

This chain uses TRBV6-2 or TRBV6-3 with TRBJ1-6; a possible D gene is TRBD1 (5 bases). The CDR3 length is 15 residues. CDR1 MNHEY and CDR2 SVGEGT come from the germline V gene. V lost 4 bases and J lost 7, with 14 bases in between. The CDR3 loop is CASSFRDGGNSPLHF. In DNA form, the CDR3 reads TGTGCCAGCAGTTTCCGGGACGGAGGGAATTCACCCCTCCACTTT.

The chain combines TRBV15 with TRBJ2-5, with D maybe TRBD2 (5 bases). The CDR3 length is 17 residues. Looked up from germline, CDR1 is LNHNV and CDR2 is YYDKDF (reference sequence). Trimming removed 1 base at V and 6 bases at J, with 21 bases between. The CDR3 sequence: CATSRVGAEPASKTQYF. In DNA, the CDR3 is TGTGCCACCAGCAGAGTGGGAGCGGAACCCGCGTCGAAGACCCAGTACTTC.

V and J are TRBV27 and TRBJ1-2, with D possibly matching TRBD1 (5 bases). The V and J ends lost 0 bases and 3 bases respectively, with 5 bases between them. The CDR3 sequence is 13 residues long. Germline CDR1 is MNHEY and CDR2 is SMNVEV (reference sequence). The DNA for the CDR3 is TGTGCCAGCAGTTTATCAGGGGACTATGGCTACACCTTC. Translation gives CASSLSGDYGYTF.

The chain uses TRBV28 and TRBJ1-4; D gene ambiguous. CDR1 and CDR2 from the germline V gene are MDHEN and SYDVKM. The CDR3 length is 14 residues. Trimming left V 2 bases short and J 8 bases short, with 12 bases between. CDR3 nucleotide sequence: TGTGCCAGCAGTTTAGGCGGGGTTGGCGAAAAACTGTTTTTT. Encoded protein: CASSLGGVGEKLFF.

The CDR3 spells CASSLLSGYEQYF. The CDR3 DNA sequence: TGTGCCAGCAGTTTACTCAGTGGCTACGAGCAGTACTTC. This chain links TRBV28 with TRBJ2-7; D is uncertain. This CDR3 spans 13 amino acids. Trimming cost V 2 bases and J 3 bases, with 8 bases left between them. CDR1 is MDHEN and CDR2 is SYDVKM in the germline V gene. Together with reference TRBV28 and TRBJ2-7, the CDR3 gives the full variable domain: DVKVTQSSRYLVKRTGEKVFLECVQDMDHENMFWYRQDPGLGLRLIYFSYDVKMKEKGDIPEGYSVSREKKERFSLILESASTNQTSMYLCASSLLSGYEQYFGPGTRLTVT.

The chain carries TRBV7-9 and TRBJ2-3, with D maybe TRBD2 (6 bases). V lost 4 bases to trimming and J lost 0 bases, with 11 bases between them. The CDR3 sequence is 15 residues long. The germline V gene has CDR1 SEHNR and CDR2 FQNEAQ (reference sequence). The CDR3 is CASSYWRDSTDTQYF. CDR3 nucleotide sequence: TGTGCCAGCAGCTATTGGCGGGATAGCACAGATACGCAGTATTTT.

The J gene is TRBJ2-3, the V gene TRBV11-1, with D tentatively TRBD1 (5 bases). Germline-derived CDR1 and CDR2 are SGHAT and FQDESV (reference sequence). The CDR3 runs to 15 residues. Trimming pared 7 bases from V and 0 bases from J, leaving 14 bases between. The CDR3 region is CASKSLGASTDTQYF. The CDR3, as DNA: TGTGCCAGCAAGTCCCTAGGGGCTAGCACAGATACGCAGTATTTT.

This rearrangement joins TRBV18 to TRBJ2-2; D remains ambiguous. The V end lost 4 bases, the J end lost 5 bases, and 11 bases lay between the germline ends. Germline CDR1 is KGHSH and CDR2 is LQKENI. The CDR3 consists of 14 residues. CDR3 amino acids: CASSRFRETGELFF. CDR3 bases: TGTGCCAGCTCACGGTTCCGCGAAACCGGGGAGCTGTTTTTT.

The V and J genes are TRBV27 and TRBJ1-4; 8 bases map to TRBD1. This CDR3 has 16 amino acids. CDR1 MNHEY and CDR2 SMNVEV come from the germline V gene (reference sequence). Trimming removed 5 bases from V and 8 bases from J; junction bases left unmatched: 13. CDR3 sequence (DNA): TGTGCCAGCAGTCCCTCGTCCAGGACAGGGAAGGAAAAACTGTTTTTT. This gives the protein CASSPSSRTGKEKLFF.

The sample holds one count of this clone. Other DNA sequences in the same sample also yield this CDR3. V is TRBV20-1 and J is TRBJ2-3, with D perhaps matching TRBD1 (5 bases). The length of the CDR3 is 11 residues. Germline lookup yields CDR1 DFQATT and CDR2 SNEGSKA (reference sequence). Trimming cost V 5 bases and J 3 bases, with 6 bases left between them. CDR3 in DNA: TGCAGTGCTCAGGGTACAGATACGCAGTATTTT. This gives the protein CSAQGTDTQYF.

The sample holds one count of this clone. The chain joins TRBV5-4 to TRBJ2-1, with 11 bases fitting TRBD2. The CDR3 length is 15 residues. Trimming removed 7 bases from V and 4 bases from J; junction bases left unmatched: 7. CDR1 is SGHNT, CDR2 YYREEE, per germline (reference sequence). The CDR3 coding sequence is TGTGCCAGCTCAGCCGGGACTAGCGGTTACAATGAGCAGTTCTTC. This gives the protein CASSAGTSGYNEQFF.

The rearrangement joins TRBV9 to TRBJ1-2; a weak D match, TRBD1 (6 bases). The CDR3 spans 16 residues. CDR1 and CDR2 (germline): SGDLS, YYNGEE. V dropped 0 bases and J dropped 4 bases, with 16 bases sitting between them. The chain's CDR3 is CASSVGSGGEGYGYTF. CDR3 nucleotide sequence: TGTGCCAGCAGCGTAGGTTCGGGGGGCGAAGGCTATGGCTACACCTTC.